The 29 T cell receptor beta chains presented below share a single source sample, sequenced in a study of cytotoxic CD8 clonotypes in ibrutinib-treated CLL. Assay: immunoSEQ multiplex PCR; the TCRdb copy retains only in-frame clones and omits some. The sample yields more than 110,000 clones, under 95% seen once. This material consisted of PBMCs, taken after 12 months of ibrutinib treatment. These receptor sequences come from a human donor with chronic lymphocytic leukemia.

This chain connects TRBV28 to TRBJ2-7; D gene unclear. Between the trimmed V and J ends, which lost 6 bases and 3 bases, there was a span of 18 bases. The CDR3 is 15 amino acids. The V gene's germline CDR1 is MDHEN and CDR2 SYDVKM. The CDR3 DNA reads TGTGCCAGCAGGGCCTCAGACGGATCATACTACGAGCAGTACTTC. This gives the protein CASRASDGSYYEQYF.

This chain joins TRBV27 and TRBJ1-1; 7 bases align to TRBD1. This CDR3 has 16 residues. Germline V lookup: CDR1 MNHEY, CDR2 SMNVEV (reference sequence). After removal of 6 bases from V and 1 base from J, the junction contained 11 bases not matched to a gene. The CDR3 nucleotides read TGTGCCAGCAGCCGACCGACAGGGAGGGGGAACACTGAAGCTTTCTTT. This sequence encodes CASSRPTGRGNTEAFF.

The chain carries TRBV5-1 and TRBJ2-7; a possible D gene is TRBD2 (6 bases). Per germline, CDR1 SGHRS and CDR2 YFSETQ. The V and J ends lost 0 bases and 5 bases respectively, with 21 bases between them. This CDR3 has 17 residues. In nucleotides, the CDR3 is TGCGCCAGCAGCTTGGAGGGCATCGGGGGAGGTGGGCACGAGCAGTACTTC. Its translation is CASSLEGIGGGGHEQYF.

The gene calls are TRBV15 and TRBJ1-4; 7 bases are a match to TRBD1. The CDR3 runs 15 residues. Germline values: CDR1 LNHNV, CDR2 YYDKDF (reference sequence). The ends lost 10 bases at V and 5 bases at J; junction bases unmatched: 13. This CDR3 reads CAIAGQGEANEKLFF. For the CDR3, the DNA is TGTGCCATCGCGGGGCAGGGGGAGGCAAATGAAAAACTGTTTTTT.

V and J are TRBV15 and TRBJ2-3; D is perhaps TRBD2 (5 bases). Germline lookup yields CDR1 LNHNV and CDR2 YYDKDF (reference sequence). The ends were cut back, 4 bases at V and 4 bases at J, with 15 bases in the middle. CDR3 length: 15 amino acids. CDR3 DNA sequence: TGTGCCACCAGCATACGGCGGGCCGGCTCAGATACGCAGTATTTT. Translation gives CATSIRRAGSDTQYF.

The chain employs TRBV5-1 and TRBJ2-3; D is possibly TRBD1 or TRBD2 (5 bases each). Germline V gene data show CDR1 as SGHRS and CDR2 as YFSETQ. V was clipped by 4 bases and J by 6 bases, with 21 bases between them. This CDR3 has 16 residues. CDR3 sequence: CASSLSGTSPADTQYF. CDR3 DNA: TGCGCCAGCAGCCTATCCGGGACCTCCCCTGCGGATACGCAGTATTTT.

CDR3 region: CSERDHSGGYTF. In DNA, the CDR3 is TGCAGCGAGAGGGACCACTCGGGAGGCTACACCTTC. The chain combines TRBV29-1 with TRBJ1-2, with D maybe TRBD1 (5 bases). Deletions cut 7 bases from V and 8 bases from J, with 17 bases between. The CDR3 contains 12 residues. Germline CDR1 and CDR2: SQVTM and ANQGSEA.

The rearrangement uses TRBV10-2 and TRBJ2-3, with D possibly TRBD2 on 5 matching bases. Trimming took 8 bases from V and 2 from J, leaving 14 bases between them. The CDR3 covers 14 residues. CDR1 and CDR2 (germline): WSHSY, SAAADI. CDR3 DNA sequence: TGCGCCAGCCTTTGGCGGGCGGACACAGATACGCAGTATTTT. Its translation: CASLWRADTDTQYF.

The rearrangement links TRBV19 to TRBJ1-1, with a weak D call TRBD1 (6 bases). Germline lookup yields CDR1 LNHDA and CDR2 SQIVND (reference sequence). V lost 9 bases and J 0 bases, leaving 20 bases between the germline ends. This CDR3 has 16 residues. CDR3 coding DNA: TGTGCCAGCCAACTAAGAAGGGGGGCCATGAACACTGAAGCTTTCTTT. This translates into CASQLRRGAMNTEAFF. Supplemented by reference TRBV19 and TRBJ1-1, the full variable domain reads DGGITQSPKYLFRKEGQNVTLSCEQNLNHDAMYWYRQDPGQGLRLIYYSQIVNDFQKGDIAEGYSVSREKKESFPLTVTSAQKNPTAFYLCASQLRRGAMNTEAFFGQGTRLTVV.

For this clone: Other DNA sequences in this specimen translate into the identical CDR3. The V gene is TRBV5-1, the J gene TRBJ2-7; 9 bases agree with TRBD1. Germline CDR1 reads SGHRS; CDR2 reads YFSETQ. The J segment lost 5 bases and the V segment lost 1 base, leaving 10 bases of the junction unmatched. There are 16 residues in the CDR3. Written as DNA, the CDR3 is TGCGCCAGCAGCTTGAACAGGGGGCCCCCTGTTGACGAGCAGTACTTC. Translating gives CASSLNRGPPVDEQYF.

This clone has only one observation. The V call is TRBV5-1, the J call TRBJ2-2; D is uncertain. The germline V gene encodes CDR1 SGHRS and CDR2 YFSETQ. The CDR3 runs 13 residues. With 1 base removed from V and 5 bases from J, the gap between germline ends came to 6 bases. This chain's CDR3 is CASSLRVTGELFF. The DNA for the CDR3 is TGCGCCAGCAGCTTGAGGGTGACCGGGGAGCTGTTTTTT.

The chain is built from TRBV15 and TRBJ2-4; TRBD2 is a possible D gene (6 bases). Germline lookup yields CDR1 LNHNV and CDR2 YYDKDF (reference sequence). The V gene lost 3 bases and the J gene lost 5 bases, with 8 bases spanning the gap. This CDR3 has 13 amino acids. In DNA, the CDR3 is TGTGCCACCAGCAGGGTAGCGGAAAACATTCAGTACTTC. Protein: CATSRVAENIQYF.

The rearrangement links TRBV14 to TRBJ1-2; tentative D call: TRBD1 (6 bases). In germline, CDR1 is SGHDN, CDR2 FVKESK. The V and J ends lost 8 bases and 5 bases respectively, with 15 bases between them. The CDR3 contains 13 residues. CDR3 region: CASRRRTDYGYTF. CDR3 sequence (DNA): TGTGCCAGCCGACGACGGACAGATTATGGCTACACCTTC.

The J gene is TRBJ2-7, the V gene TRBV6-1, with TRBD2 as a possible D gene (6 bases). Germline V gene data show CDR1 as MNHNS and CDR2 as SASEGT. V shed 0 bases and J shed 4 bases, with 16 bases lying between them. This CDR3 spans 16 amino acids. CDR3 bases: TGTGCCAGCAGTGAAGCCAGTCGCGGGGCAAAGTACGAGCAGTACTTC. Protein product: CASSEASRGAKYEQYF.

CDR3 amino acids: CASSFRTDGELFF. CDR3 coding DNA: TGTGCCAGCAGCTTTCGGACAGACGGGGAGCTGTTTTTT. The rearrangement links TRBV11-3 to TRBJ2-2; D might be TRBD1 (6 bases). Looked up from germline, CDR1 is SGHNT and CDR2 is YENEEA. This CDR3 spans 13 amino acids. V was clipped by 3 bases and J by 7 bases, with 9 bases between them.

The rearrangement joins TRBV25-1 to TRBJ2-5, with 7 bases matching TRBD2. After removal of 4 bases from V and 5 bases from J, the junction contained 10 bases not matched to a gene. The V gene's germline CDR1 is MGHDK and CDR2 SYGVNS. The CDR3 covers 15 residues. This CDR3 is CASSAELAIEETQYF. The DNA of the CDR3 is TGTGCCAGCAGTGCGGAACTAGCGATAGAGGAGACCCAGTACTTC.

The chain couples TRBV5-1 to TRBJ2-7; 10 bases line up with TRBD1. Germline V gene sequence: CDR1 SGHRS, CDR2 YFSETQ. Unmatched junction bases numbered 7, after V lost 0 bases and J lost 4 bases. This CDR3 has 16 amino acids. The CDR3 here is CASSLGGQGNSYEQYF. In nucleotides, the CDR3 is TGCGCCAGCAGCTTGGGGGGACAGGGGAATAGTTACGAGCAGTACTTC.

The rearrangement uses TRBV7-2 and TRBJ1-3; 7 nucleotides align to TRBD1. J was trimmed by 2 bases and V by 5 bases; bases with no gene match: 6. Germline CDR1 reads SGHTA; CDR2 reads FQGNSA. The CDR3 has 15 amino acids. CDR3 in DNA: TGTGCCAGCAGCATTCTGACAGGGACTGGAAACACCATATATTTT. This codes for CASSILTGTGNTIYF.

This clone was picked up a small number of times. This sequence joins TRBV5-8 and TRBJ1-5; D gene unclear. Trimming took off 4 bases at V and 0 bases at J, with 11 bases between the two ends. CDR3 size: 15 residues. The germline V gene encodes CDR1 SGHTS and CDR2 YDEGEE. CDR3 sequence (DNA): TGTGCCAGCAGCACCGGACGGACTAGCAATCAGCCCCAGCATTTT. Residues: CASSTGRTSNQPQHF.

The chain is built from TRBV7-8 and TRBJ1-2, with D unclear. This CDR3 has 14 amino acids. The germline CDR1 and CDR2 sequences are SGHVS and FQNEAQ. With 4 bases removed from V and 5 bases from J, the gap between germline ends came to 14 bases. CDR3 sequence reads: CASSSIARSYGYTF. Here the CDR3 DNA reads TGTGCCAGCAGCTCGATAGCCAGGTCGTATGGCTACACCTTC. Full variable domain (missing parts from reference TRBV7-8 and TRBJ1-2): GAGVSQSPRYKVAKRGQDVALRCDPISGHVSLFWYQQALGQGPEFLTYFQNEAQLDKSGLPSDRFFAERPEGSVSTLKIQRTQQEDSAVYLCASSSIARSYGYTFGSGTRLTVV.

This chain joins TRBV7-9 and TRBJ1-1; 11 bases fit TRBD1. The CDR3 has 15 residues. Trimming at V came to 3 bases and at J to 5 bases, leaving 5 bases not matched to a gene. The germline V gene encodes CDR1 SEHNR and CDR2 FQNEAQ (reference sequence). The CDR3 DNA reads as TGTGCCAGCAGCTTCCCGGGACAGGGGGATACTGAAGCTTTCTTT. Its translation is CASSFPGQGDTEAFF.

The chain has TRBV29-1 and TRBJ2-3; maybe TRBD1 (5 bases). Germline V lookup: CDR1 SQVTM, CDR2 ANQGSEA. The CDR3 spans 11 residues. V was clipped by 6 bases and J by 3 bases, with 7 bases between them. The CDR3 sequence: CSVDRTDTQYF. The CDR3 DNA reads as TGCAGCGTCGACAGAACAGATACGCAGTATTTT.

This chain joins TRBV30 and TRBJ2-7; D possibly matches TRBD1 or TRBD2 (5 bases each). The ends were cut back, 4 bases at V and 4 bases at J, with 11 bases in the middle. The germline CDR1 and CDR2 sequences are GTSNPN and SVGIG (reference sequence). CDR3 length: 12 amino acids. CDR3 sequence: CAWKTGPYEQYF. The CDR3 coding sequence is TGTGCCTGGAAGACGGGACCTTACGAGCAGTACTTC.

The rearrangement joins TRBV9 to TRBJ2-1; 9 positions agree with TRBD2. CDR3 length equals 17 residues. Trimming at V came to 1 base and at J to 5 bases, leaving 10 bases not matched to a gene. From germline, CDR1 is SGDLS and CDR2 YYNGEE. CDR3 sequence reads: CASSVTSGTSSHNEQFF. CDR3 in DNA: TGTGCCAGCAGCGTAACGTCCGGGACTAGCAGTCACAATGAGCAGTTCTTC.

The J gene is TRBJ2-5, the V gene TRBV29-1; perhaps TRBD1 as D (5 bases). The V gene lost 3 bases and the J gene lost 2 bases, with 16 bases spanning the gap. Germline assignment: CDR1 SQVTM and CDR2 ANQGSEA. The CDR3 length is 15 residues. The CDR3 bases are TGCAGCGTTGAGCTGGGTAGGGGTGTACAAGAGACCCAGTACTTC. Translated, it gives CSVELGRGVQETQYF.

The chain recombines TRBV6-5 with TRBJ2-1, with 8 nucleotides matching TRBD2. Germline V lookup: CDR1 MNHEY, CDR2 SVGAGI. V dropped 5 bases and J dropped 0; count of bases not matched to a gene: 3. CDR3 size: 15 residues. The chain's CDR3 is CASSGSGNSYNEQFF. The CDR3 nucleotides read TGTGCCAGCAGTGGTAGCGGGAACTCCTACAATGAGCAGTTCTTC.

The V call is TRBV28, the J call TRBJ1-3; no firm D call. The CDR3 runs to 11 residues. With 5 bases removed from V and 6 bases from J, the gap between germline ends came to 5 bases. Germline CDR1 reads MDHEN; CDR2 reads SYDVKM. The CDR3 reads CASSQSNTIYF. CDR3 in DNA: TGTGCCAGCAGTCAGTCAAACACCATATATTTT.

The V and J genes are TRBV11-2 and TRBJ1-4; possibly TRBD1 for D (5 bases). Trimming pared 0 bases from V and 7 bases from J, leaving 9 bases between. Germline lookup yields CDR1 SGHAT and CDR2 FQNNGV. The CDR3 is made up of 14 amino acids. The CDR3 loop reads CASSLEGGSEKLFF. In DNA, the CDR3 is TGTGCCAGCAGCTTAGAGGGGGGGAGTGAAAAACTGTTTTTT.

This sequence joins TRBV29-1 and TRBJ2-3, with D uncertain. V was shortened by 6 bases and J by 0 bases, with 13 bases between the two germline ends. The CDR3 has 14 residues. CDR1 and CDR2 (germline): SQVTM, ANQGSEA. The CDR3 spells CSVTKTVSTDTQYF. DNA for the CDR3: TGCAGCGTCACCAAGACGGTTAGCACAGATACGCAGTATTTT.